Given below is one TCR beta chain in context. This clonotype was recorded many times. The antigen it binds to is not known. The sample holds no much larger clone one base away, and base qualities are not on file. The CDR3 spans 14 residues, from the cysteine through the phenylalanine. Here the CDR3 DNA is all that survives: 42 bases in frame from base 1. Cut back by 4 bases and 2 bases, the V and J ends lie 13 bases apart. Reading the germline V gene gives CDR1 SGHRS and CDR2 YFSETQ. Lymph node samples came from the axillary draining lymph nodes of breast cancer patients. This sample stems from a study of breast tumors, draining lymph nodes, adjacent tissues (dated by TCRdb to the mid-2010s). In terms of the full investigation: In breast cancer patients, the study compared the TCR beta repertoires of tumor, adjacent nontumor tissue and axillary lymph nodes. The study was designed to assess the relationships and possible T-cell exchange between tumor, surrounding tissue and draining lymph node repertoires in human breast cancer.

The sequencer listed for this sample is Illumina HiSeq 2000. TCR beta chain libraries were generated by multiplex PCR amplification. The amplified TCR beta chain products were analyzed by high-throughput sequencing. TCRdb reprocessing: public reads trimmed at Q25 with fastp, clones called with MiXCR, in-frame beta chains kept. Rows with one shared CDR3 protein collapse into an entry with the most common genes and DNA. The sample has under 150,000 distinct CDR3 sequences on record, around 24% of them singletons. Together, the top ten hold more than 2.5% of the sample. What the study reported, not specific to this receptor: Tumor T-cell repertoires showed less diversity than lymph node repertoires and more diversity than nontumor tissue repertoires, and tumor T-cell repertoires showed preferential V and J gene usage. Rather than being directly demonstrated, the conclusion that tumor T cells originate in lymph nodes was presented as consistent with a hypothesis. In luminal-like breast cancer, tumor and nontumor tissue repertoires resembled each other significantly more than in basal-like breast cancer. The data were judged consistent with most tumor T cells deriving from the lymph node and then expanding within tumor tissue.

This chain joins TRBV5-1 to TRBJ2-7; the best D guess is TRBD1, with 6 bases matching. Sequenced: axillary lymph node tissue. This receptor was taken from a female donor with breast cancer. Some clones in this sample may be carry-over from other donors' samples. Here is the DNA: TGCGCCAGCAGCCTTACCGGGACAACCTACGAGCAGTACTTC. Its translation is CASSLTGTTYEQYF.